These 6 T cell receptor beta chains share one sample of origin, sequenced in a study of response to subunit inactivated influenza vaccine. TCRdb ran MiXCR on the RT-PCR reads and lists one entry per CDR3 protein. The sample has 500,000 to 600,000 distinct CDR3 sequences; approximately 14% are singletons. The sequences come from PBMCs from blood, collected roughly 12 days after vaccination. The source of these receptors is a man aged 45 to 65 who received an inactivated influenza vaccine.

This chain uses TRBV6-2 or TRBV6-3 with TRBJ2-7, with 7 bases identical to TRBD1. With 0 bases clipped from V and 1 base from J, the junction kept 6 bases outside the gene matches. In germline, CDR1 is MNHEY, CDR2 SVGEGT. The CDR3 totals 16 residues. This CDR3 reads CASSYSGTVVSYEQYF. The DNA of the CDR3 is TGTGCCAGCAGTTACTCGGGGACAGTAGTTTCCTACGAGCAGTACTTC.

V gene TRBV28 combines with J gene TRBJ2-1; D call uncertain. The CDR3 extends over 13 amino acids. Trimming cost V 4 bases and J 3 bases, with 7 bases left between them. Germline CDR1 and CDR2: MDHEN and SYDVKM. The CDR3 bases are TGTGCCAGCAGTTACCTGGGCTACAATGAGCAGTTCTTC. Translation: CASSYLGYNEQFF.

There are many counts of this clonotype. J is TRBJ2-7 and V is TRBV14; D is unclear. The CDR3 totals 14 residues. The V gene's germline CDR1 is SGHDN and CDR2 FVKESK. V was pared by 1 base and J by 3 bases, with 10 bases between. The CDR3 DNA reads as TGTGCCAGCAGCCAAGTGGACGCCTTCTACGAGCAGTACTTC. Its translation: CASSQVDAFYEQYF.

This clonotype was seen a handful of times. The CDR3 nucleotides read TGTGCCAGCAGCTTTTCCCCGGCTGTCTACGAGCAGTACTTC. This sequence encodes CASSFSPAVYEQYF. The J gene is TRBJ2-7, the V gene TRBV7-9, with D unresolved. Trimming removed 3 bases at V and 3 bases at J, with 12 bases between. The CDR3 is 14 residues long. The germline gives CDR1 SEHNR, CDR2 FQNEAQ (reference sequence).

This clonotype was detected a few times. The chain combines TRBV29-1 with TRBJ2-7, with D perhaps TRBD1 or TRBD2 (5 bases each). The germline V gene encodes CDR1 SQVTM and CDR2 ANQGSEA. Trimming removed 7 bases at V and 4 bases at J, with 17 bases between. This CDR3 spans 13 amino acids. The CDR3 DNA reads as TGCAGCGCGGCGGACACTCGAGGGTACGAGCAGTACTTC. Protein sequence: CSAADTRGYEQYF.

This clonotype was picked up a small number of times. V usage is TRBV20-1 and J usage is TRBJ2-3; 9 nucleotides agree with TRBD2. Trimming took 4 bases from V and 2 from J; bases not matched to a gene: 22. Germline CDR1 is DFQATT and CDR2 is SNEGSKA (reference sequence). CDR3 length equals 20 residues. CDR3 in amino acids: CSAILPPGSGGSEPTDTQYF. The CDR3 DNA sequence: TGCAGTGCTATCCTCCCCCCGGGTAGCGGGGGTAGCGAACCCACAGATACGCAGTATTTT.